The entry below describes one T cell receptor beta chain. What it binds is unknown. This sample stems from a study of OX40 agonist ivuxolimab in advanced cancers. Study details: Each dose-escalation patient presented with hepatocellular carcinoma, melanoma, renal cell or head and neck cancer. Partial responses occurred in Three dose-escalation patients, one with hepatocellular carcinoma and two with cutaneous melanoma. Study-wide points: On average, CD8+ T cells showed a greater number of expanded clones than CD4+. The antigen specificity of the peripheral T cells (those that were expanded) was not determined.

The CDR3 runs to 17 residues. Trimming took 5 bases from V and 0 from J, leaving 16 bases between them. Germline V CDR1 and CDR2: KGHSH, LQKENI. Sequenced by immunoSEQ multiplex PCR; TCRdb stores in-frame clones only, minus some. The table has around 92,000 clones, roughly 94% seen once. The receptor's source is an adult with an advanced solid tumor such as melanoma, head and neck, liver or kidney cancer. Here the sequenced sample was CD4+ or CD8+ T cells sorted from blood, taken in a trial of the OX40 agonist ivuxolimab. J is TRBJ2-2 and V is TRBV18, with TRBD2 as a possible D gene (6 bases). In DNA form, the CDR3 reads TGTGCCAGCTCAACGCAGCCGGGACTCGCGAACACCGGGGAGCTGTTTTTT. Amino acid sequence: CASSTQPGLANTGELFF.